The 6 T cell receptor beta chains presented below share a single source sample, sequenced in a study of spatial heterogeneity in lung cancer. TCRdb itself ran the 5' RACE reads through MiXCR, one entry per CDR3 protein. The sample records 40,000 to 45,000 distinct CDR3 sequences, about 23% being singletons. Time point: blood at routine non-recurrence follow-up after resection. The specimen comprised PBMCs, sampled at follow-up. Receptors were obtained from a female donor with early-stage non-small cell lung cancer.

This clonotype was observed many times. The chain joins TRBV9 to TRBJ1-5; 7 bases agree with TRBD1. V trimming: 0 bases; J trimming: 5 bases; junction bases outside the gene matches: 2. CDR1 SGDLS and CDR2 YYNGEE come from the germline V gene. This CDR3 comprises 14 residues. The DNA of the CDR3 is TGTGCCAGCAGCGTAGGGGACAGATATCAGCCCCAGCATTTT. Protein product: CASSVGDRYQPQHF.

The rearrangement uses TRBV9 and TRBJ2-5; D might be TRBD1 or TRBD2, each matching 5 bases. CDR3 size: 11 residues. Trimming stripped 7 bases from V and 5 bases from J, with 9 bases between. CDR1 and CDR2 from the germline V gene are SGDLS and YYNGEE. CDR3 nucleotide sequence: TGTGCCAGCGGGACGTGGGAGACCCAGTACTTC. This codes for CASGTWETQYF.

The J gene is TRBJ1-2, the V gene TRBV21-1. TRBV21-1 is a pseudogene segment. This CDR3 has 17 residues. The CDR3 DNA follows: TGTGCCAGCAGCTTTACTGGACGGGCCCATCTGATCTATGGCTACACCTTC. Amino acid sequence: CASSFTGRAHLIYGYTF.

Many counts were recorded for this clonotype. The chain carries TRBV19 and TRBJ2-7, with 7 bases matching TRBD2. The CDR3 contains 15 residues. Germline V lookup: CDR1 LNHDA, CDR2 SQIVND (reference sequence). Unmatched junction bases numbered 16, after V lost 7 bases and J lost 7 bases. The CDR3: CASTPVPGGTREQYF. The CDR3 DNA reads TGTGCCAGTACCCCGGTGCCGGGAGGAACGAGGGAGCAGTACTTC.

This clonotype was observed at least ten times. The V call is TRBV5-1, the J call TRBJ2-5; maybe TRBD1 (6 bases). Germline values: CDR1 SGHRS, CDR2 YFSETQ. V lost 2 bases to trimming and J lost 0 bases, with 11 bases between them. This CDR3 has 15 amino acids. CDR3 in amino acids: CASSFLTGYQETQYF. The CDR3 region has the DNA TGCGCCAGCAGCTTTCTTACAGGGTACCAAGAGACCCAGTACTTC.

Here the CDR3 reads CASSIDGRNSPLHF. The CDR3 DNA is TGTGCCAGTAGTATAGATGGGAGGAATTCACCCCTCCACTTT. The chain joins TRBV19 to TRBJ1-6; D is undetermined. Germline assignment: CDR1 LNHDA and CDR2 SQIVND (reference sequence). The CDR3 length is 14 residues. V lost 0 bases and J 7 bases, leaving 7 bases between the germline ends.